The 19 T cell receptor beta chains listed next were all sequenced from one sample in a study of blood T cell repertoires in COVID-19. The table came from immunoSEQ multiplex PCR; TCRdb's copy has only in-frame clones and leaves some out. Among over 200,000 clones, approximately 88% were seen once, and the ten largest hold 27%. Sample: peripheral blood. Receptor source: a man aged 40-49 years with acute or convalescent COVID-19.

As DNA, the CDR3 is TGTGCCAGCTCGTCGGACAGGGTCACCGGGGAGCTGTTTTTT. Protein sequence: CASSSDRVTGELFF. This chain links TRBV18 with TRBJ2-2; 8 positions agree with TRBD1. Germline V gives CDR1 KGHSH, CDR2 LQKENI. This CDR3 region has 14 residues. J lost 4 bases, V lost 6 bases, and 4 bases had no gene match.

The chain joins TRBV10-3 to TRBJ2-3, with 8 positions matching TRBD1. This CDR3 has 14 amino acids. The V and J ends lost 9 bases and 1 base, in that order; junction bases with no gene match: 6. The germline gives CDR1 ENHRY, CDR2 SYGVKD. The DNA for the CDR3 is TGTGCCATTGTACCGGGACAGGGCACAGATACGCAGTATTTT. Its protein product is CAIVPGQGTDTQYF.

This clone was seen a few times. This sequence joins TRBV5-1 and TRBJ2-2; 7 bases are shared with TRBD1. Germline CDR1 is SGHRS and CDR2 is YFSETQ. After removal of 5 bases from V and 1 base from J, the junction contained 5 bases not matched to a gene. This CDR3 is 15 amino acids long. CDR3 coding DNA: TGCGCCAGCAGTTATCGACAGGGGAACACCGGGGAGCTGTTTTTT. It encodes CASSYRQGNTGELFF.

The chain combines TRBV6-5 with TRBJ1-2; TRBD1 matches 7 bases. Trimming took 5 bases from V and 7 from J; bases not matched to a gene: 7. The CDR3 loop spans 13 amino acids. The germline CDR1 and CDR2 sequences are MNHEY and SVGAGI. CDR3 loop: CASSLYRGSGYTF. The CDR3 DNA reads as TGTGCCAGCAGTCTGTACAGGGGCTCTGGCTACACCTTC.

The rearrangement links TRBV30 to TRBJ2-1, with 10 nucleotides matching TRBD2. The CDR3 length is 15 residues. CDR1 is GTSNPN, CDR2 SVGIG, per germline (reference sequence). V shed 5 bases and J 8 bases; nucleotides not matched to a gene: 12. The CDR3 sequence is CAWVGTSALGDEQFF. The CDR3 DNA follows: TGTGCCTGGGTCGGGACTAGCGCCTTAGGGGATGAGCAGTTCTTC.

The chain joins TRBV12-3 or TRBV12-4 to TRBJ2-4, with D perhaps matching TRBD1 (6 bases). The CDR3 length is 12 residues. The V gene lost 4 bases and the J gene lost 10 bases, with 11 bases spanning the gap. CDR3 loop: CASSSLQGIQYF. The CDR3 DNA reads TGTGCCAGCAGTTCGCTTCAGGGGATTCAGTACTTC.

The V gene is TRBV28, the J gene TRBJ1-3, with D uncertain. The CDR3 sequence is 17 residues long. V lost 3 bases and J lost 2, with 17 bases in between. Germline V CDR1 and CDR2: MDHEN, SYDVKM. Here the CDR3 reads CASSLVEGVRPGNTIYF. In nucleotides, the CDR3 is TGTGCCAGCAGTTTGGTTGAAGGAGTACGGCCTGGAAACACCATATATTTT.

This clone has just a few counts. V gene TRBV19 combines with J gene TRBJ1-1, with D tentatively TRBD1 (5 bases). Germline values: CDR1 LNHDA, CDR2 SQIVND (reference sequence). There are 18 residues in the CDR3. Trimming left V 0 bases short and J 1 base short, with 18 bases between. CDR3 in amino acids: CASSIDLSGLLGNTEAFF. CDR3 nucleotides: TGTGCCAGTAGTATAGATCTATCAGGGCTGTTGGGGAACACTGAAGCTTTCTTT.

The genes are TRBV21-1 and TRBJ1-2; TRBD1 was called by the table and not checked on the DNA. TRBV21-1 has pseudogene status. The CDR3 extends over 21 amino acids. The CDR3 DNA reads TGTGCCAGCAGCAAAGACCCAAATACCGACAGGGGCCGCGGAAGAATCTATGGCTACACCTTC. This codes for CASSKDPNTDRGRGRIYGYTF.

The CDR3 protein is CASSVVAGRRLSTGYTF. The CDR3 DNA reads as TGTGCCAGCAGCGTAGTGGCGGGACGGCGCTTGTCTACTGGCTACACCTTC. The rearrangement links TRBV9 to TRBJ1-2; a possible D gene is TRBD1 (5 bases). The V gene's germline CDR1 is SGDLS and CDR2 YYNGEE. The V end was cut by 0 bases, the J end by 7 bases, with 22 bases between. The CDR3 runs 17 residues.

The chain links TRBV7-8 to TRBJ2-1; D ambiguous. Per the germline V gene, CDR1 is SGHVS and CDR2 is FQNEAQ. The CDR3 has 14 amino acids. Between the trimmed V and J ends, which lost 3 bases and 4 bases, there was a span of 10 bases. CDR3 nucleotide sequence: TGTGCCAGCAGCTTTTCCCCGGGTTACAATGAGCAGTTCTTC. Encoded protein: CASSFSPGYNEQFF.

The chain is built from TRBV6-2 or TRBV6-3 and TRBJ2-1, with 9 bases matching TRBD2. CDR1 and CDR2 from the germline V gene are MNHEY and SVGEGT. Trimming cost V 1 base and J 9 bases; bases outside gene matches: 10. The CDR3 totals 16 residues. The CDR3 region has the DNA TGTGCCAGCAGTTACTGGGGACTAGCAGAAGACGGTGAGCAGTTCTTC. Protein sequence: CASSYWGLAEDGEQFF.

The CDR3 coding sequence is TGTGCCAGCAGCCAAGGTCCACTCAGGGGGGTCTGGAATGAGCAGTTCTTC. Translating it yields CASSQGPLRGVWNEQFF. The chain carries TRBV14 and TRBJ2-1; TRBD1 might be the D (7 bases). Germline V gives CDR1 SGHDN, CDR2 FVKESK. Deletions cut 1 base from V and 7 bases from J, with 20 bases between. The CDR3 sequence is 17 residues long. Looking up the rest from reference TRBV14 and TRBJ2-1 gives the full variable domain: EAGVTQFPSHSVIEKGQTVTLRCDPISGHDNLYWYRRVMGKEIKFLLHFVKESKQDESGMPNNRFLAERTGGTYSTLKVQPAELEDSGVYFCASSQGPLRGVWNEQFFGPGTRLTVL.

CDR3 nucleotides: TGCAGCGTTCTCAACACTGAAGCTTTCTTT. It is translated as CSVLNTEAFF. The rearrangement links TRBV29-1 to TRBJ1-1; no clear D. V was pared by 5 bases and J by 2 bases, with 3 bases between. This CDR3 has 10 amino acids. Looked up from germline, CDR1 is SQVTM and CDR2 is ANQGSEA. The full variable domain, in which reference TRBV29-1 and TRBJ1-1 provide the parts outside the CDR3, is SAVISQKPSRDICQRGTSLTIQCQVDSQVTMMFWYRQQPGQSLTLIATANQGSEATYESGFVIDKFPISRPNLTFSTLTVSNMSPEDSSIYLCSVLNTEAFFGQGTRLTVV.

The chain has TRBV6-5 and TRBJ2-1; 9 nucleotides agree with TRBD1. The germline V gene encodes CDR1 MNHEY and CDR2 SVGAGI. The ends lost 0 bases at V and 4 bases at J; junction bases unmatched: 4. The CDR3 spans 16 residues. CDR3 sequence reads: CASSYSGTGSYNEQFF. The DNA of the CDR3 is TGTGCCAGCAGTTACTCCGGGACAGGGTCTTACAATGAGCAGTTCTTC.

J is TRBJ2-2 and V is TRBV11-3; 8 bases line up with TRBD2. J gave up 5 bases and V 3 bases, and 5 bases lay outside the gene matches. The CDR3 loop spans 15 amino acids. Germline CDR1 and CDR2: SGHNT and YENEEA. CDR3 sequence (DNA): TGTGCCAGCAGCTTGAGCGGGAGCCAGACCGGGGAGCTGTTTTTT. It is translated as CASSLSGSQTGELFF.

There are a few counts of this clone. CDR3 nucleotide sequence: TGTGCCAGCAGCTTTCAAGTAGGACAGGCGGGTGAAAAACTGTTTTTT. Residues: CASSFQVGQAGEKLFF. The chain carries TRBV11-2 and TRBJ1-4, with 7 positions matching TRBD1. Per the germline V gene, CDR1 is SGHAT and CDR2 is FQNNGV. The CDR3 is made up of 16 amino acids. J lost 7 bases, V lost 3 bases, and 11 bases had no gene match.

This sequence joins TRBV9 and TRBJ2-3; TRBD2 is a possible D gene (7 bases). CDR1 is SGDLS and CDR2 is YYNGEE in the germline V gene. CDR3 length: 15 amino acids. The V end lost 5 bases, the J end lost 3 bases, and 16 bases lay between the germline ends. CDR3 coding DNA: TGTGCCAGCAGGAGAGGGGGACTACCAACAGATACGCAGTATTTT. Amino acid sequence: CASRRGGLPTDTQYF.

V and J are TRBV25-1 and TRBJ1-2, with a tentative D call TRBD1 (6 bases). Germline loops: CDR1 MGHDK, CDR2 SYGVNS. The CDR3 loop spans 12 amino acids. The V end was cut by 8 bases, the J end by 4 bases, with 11 bases between. CDR3 sequence (DNA): TGTGCCAGCGCACAGGGCGTCTATGGCTACACCTTC. This translates into CASAQGVYGYTF.